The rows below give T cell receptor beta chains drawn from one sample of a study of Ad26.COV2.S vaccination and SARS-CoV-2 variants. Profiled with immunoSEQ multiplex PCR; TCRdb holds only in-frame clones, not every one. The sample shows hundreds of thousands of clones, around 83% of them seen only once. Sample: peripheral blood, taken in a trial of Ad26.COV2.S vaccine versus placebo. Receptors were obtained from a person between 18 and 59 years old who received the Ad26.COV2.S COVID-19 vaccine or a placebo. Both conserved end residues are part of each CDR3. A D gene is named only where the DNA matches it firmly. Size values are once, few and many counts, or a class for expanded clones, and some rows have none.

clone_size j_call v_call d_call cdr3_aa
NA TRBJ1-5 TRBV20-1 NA CSASGPTLGNQPQHF
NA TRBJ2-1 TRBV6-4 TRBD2 CASSDGDSGNEQFF
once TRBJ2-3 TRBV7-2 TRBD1 CASSQGAQGVTDTQYF
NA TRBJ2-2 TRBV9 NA CASSEIESAGTGELFF
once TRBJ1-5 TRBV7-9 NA CASSAPAGKGSNQPQHF
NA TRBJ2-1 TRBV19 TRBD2 CASSITASGAYNEQFF
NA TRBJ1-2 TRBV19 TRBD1 CASSTYTGQGHGYTF
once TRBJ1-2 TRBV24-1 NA CATSDLSGDYGYTF
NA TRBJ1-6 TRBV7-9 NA CASSSNSSSYNSPLHF
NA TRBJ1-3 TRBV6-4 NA CASTGGEDTIYF
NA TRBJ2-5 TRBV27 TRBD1 CASSLSVGRGQETQYF
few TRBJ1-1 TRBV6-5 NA CASSYTVNTEAFF
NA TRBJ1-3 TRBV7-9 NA CASSLVGGSGNTIYF
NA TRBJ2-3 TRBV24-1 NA CATAADTQYF
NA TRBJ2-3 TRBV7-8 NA CASSRGGSTDTQYF
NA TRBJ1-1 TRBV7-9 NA CASSLFLGFDMNTEAFF
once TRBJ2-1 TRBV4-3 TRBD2 CASSQERLAIYNEQFF
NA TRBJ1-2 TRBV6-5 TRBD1 CASSYLRTGSGYTF
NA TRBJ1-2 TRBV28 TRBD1 CASSLWIPGGGYGYTF
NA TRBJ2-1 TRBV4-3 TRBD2 CASSHELGSVALAGGPGQFF
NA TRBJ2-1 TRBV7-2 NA CASSLLTDYNEQFF
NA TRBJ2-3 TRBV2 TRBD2 CASSAQRGGTDTQYF
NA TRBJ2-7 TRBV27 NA CASSSPAGGYEQYF
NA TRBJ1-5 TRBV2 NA CASSGGGQGNQPQHF
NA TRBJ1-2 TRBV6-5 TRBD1 CASTLGQGANYGYTF
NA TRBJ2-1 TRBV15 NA CATSRDRGVRSYNEQFF
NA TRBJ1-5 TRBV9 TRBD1 CASSVTGLRNQPQHF
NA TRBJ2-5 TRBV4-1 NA CASSQRGWGAEETQYF
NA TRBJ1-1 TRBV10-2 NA CASSGGQNTEAFF
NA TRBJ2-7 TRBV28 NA CASSRQYEQYF
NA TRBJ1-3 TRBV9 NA CASSARGSGNTIYF
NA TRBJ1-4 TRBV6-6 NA CASSQQGTNEKLFF
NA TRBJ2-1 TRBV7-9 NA CASNAVGEQFF
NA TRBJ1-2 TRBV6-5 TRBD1 CASSYQGDFNYGYTF
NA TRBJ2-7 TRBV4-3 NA CASSQGQSLIYEQYF
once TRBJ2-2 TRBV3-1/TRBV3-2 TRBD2 CASSQGLAGPTVGELFF
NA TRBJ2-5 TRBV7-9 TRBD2 CASSLVGSGRAQETQYF
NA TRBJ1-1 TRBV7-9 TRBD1 CASSSQGGGGTEAFF
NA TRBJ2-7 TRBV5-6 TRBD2 CASSLRVAGSYEQYF
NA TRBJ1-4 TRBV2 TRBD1 CASSLTGTEKLFF
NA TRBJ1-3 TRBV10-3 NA CAISETDRNSGNTIYF
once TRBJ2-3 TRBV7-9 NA CASSLGLALDTQYF
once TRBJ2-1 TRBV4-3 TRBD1 CASSQDYRGLYNEQFF
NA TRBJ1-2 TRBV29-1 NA CSVVDGVGYTF
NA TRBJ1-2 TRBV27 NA CASSLANRDGYTF
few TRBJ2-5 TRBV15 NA CATSSGTEQETQYF
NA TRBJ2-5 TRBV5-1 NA CASSLVPTGSQETQYF
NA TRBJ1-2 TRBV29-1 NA CSVDWHETNYGYTF
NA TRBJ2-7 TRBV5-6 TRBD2 CASSFTGTSGRAFYEQYF
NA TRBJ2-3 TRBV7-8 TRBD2 CASSRGLAYTDTQYF
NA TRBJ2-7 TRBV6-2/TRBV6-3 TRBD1 CASSSRDRGHYEQYF
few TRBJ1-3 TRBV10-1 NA CASSESAGNTIYF
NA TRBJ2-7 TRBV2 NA CASSDSNPPYEQYF